This TCR beta chain was sequenced for a study of response to subunit inactivated influenza vaccine. TCRdb reprocessed the RT-PCR reads via MiXCR and lists one record per CDR3 protein. The table includes about 700,000 distinct CDR3 sequences, around 14% detected once. The CDR3 totals 14 residues. The V gene lost 5 bases and the J gene lost 4 bases, with 14 bases spanning the gap. For this clonotype: What it binds is not known.

Study-wide findings and caveats: Authors suggested few new T cells are recruited by each seasonal influenza vaccination.

The receptor comes from a man aged 50 to 60 who received an inactivated influenza vaccine. The V and J genes are TRBV12-3 or TRBV12-4 and TRBJ1-2; D remains unclear. This specimen was PBMCs from blood, taken 14 days before vaccination. In DNA, the CDR3 is TGTGCCAGCAGTCATCATAAGTCGGGCTATGGCTACACCTTC. Encoded protein: CASSHHKSGYGYTF.